Below, 15 T cell receptor beta chains from the same sample are listed, as sequenced in a study of T cells after yellow fever vaccination. TCRdb recomputed calls from the 5' RACE reads with MiXCR, one row per CDR3 protein. The data show over 300,000 distinct CDR3 sequences, over 4% seen once. The material sequenced was PBMCs, taken 5 days after the yellow fever booster vaccination. The receptor set was obtained from a man younger than 35 who received the YFV17D yellow fever vaccine.

The rearrangement uses TRBV27 and TRBJ2-5; 7 positions match TRBD1. V lost 1 base to trimming and J lost 1 base; unmatched junction nucleotides: 9. This CDR3 is built from 17 residues. Per germline, CDR1 MNHEY and CDR2 SMNVEV (reference sequence). The CDR3 DNA follows: TGTGCCAGCAGTTTATTCTTTGAGGGGGCTCCCCAAGAGACCCAGTACTTC. Protein product: CASSLFFEGAPQETQYF.

The chain joins TRBV20-1 to TRBJ1-5; no clear D gene. V gave up 6 bases and J gave up 0 bases, with 18 bases separating them. The CDR3 totals 16 residues. Germline V lookup: CDR1 DFQATT, CDR2 SNEGSKA (reference sequence). The CDR3 sequence: CSAQKDRAVSNQPQHF. Written as DNA, the CDR3 is TGCAGTGCCCAGAAGGACCGAGCTGTTAGCAATCAGCCCCAGCATTTT.

This clonotype was counted ten times or more. The gene calls are TRBV6-5 and TRBJ2-1; no reliable D call. Germline CDR1 reads MNHEY; CDR2 reads SVGAGI. V was trimmed by 0 bases and J by 8 bases, leaving 11 bases between them. The CDR3 totals 14 residues. CDR3 nucleotide sequence: TGTGCCAGCAGTTACTCGTCTAGTAAAGATGAGCAGTTCTTC. Translated: CASSYSSSKDEQFF.

This chain links TRBV5-1 with TRBJ2-7; TRBD1 agrees at 11 bases. The CDR3 is made up of 16 amino acids. The V gene's germline CDR1 is SGHRS and CDR2 YFSETQ. Trimming took 3 bases from V and 10 from J; bases not matched to a gene: 15. CDR3: CASSSSPGQGGNIQYF. CDR3 nucleotide sequence: TGCGCCAGCAGCTCGTCACCGGGACAGGGGGGGAACATACAGTACTTC.

A few counts support this clonotype. The chain has TRBV21-1 and TRBJ2-7; whether TRBD2, the table's D call, matches the DNA was not checked. TRBV21-1 is shown as a pseudogene. This CDR3 contains 15 residues. CDR3: CASRGGQGEIDEQYF. CDR3 bases: TGTGCCAGCCGGGGAGGGCAGGGGGAAATCGACGAGCAGTACTTC.

This clonotype turned up a few times. This rearrangement joins TRBV4-1 to TRBJ2-3; TRBD2 agrees at 9 bases. V lost 2 bases to trimming and J lost 0 bases; unmatched junction nucleotides: 6. Germline CDR1 reads MGHRA; CDR2 reads YSYEKL. This CDR3 spans 17 amino acids. The CDR3 reads CASSQPGLAISTDTQYF. The CDR3 DNA follows: TGCGCCAGCAGCCAACCTGGACTAGCGATTAGCACAGATACGCAGTATTTT.

The chain links TRBV18 to TRBJ1-1; D may be TRBD1 (5 bases). The V end was cut by 3 bases, the J end by 1 base, with 21 bases between. Germline lookup yields CDR1 KGHSH and CDR2 LQKENI. The CDR3 has 18 amino acids. CDR3 sequence (DNA): TGTGCCAGCTCACCGGGGCCCAAAGTCGCCCTACGGAACACTGAAGCTTTCTTT. It is translated as CASSPGPKVALRNTEAFF.

The J gene is TRBJ2-4, the V gene TRBV5-5; D is possibly TRBD1 (6 bases). The germline gives CDR1 SGHKS, CDR2 YYEKEE (reference sequence). Trimming removed 4 bases from V and 5 bases from J, with 13 bases in between. The CDR3 is 14 residues long. CDR3 coding DNA: TGTGCCAGCAGCGCCGGACAGTCCCAAAACATTCAGTACTTC. It is translated as CASSAGQSQNIQYF.

A few counts support this clonotype. V gene TRBV5-1 combines with J gene TRBJ2-3, with D possibly matching TRBD2 (5 bases). Deletions cut 5 bases from V and 2 bases from J, with 18 bases between. Germline V lookup: CDR1 SGHRS, CDR2 YFSETQ. CDR3 length equals 16 residues. The CDR3 nucleotides are TGCGCCAGCAGGGCGGGTGCCGGTGGTCTCACAGATACGCAGTATTTT. This codes for CASRAGAGGLTDTQYF. The whole variable domain, remainder taken from reference TRBV5-1 and TRBJ2-3, is KAGVTQTPRYLIKTRGQQVTLSCSPISGHRSVSWYQQTPGQGLQFLFEYFSETQRNKGNFPGRFSGRQFSNSRSEMNVSTLELGDSALYLCASRAGAGGLTDTQYFGPGTRLTVL.

The table lists this clonotype with a few counts. This chain joins TRBV7-2 and TRBJ2-1; 8 bases are a match to TRBD1. V was pared by 1 base and J by 12 bases, with 5 bases of the junction left unmatched. Germline V gives CDR1 SGHTA, CDR2 FQGNSA. The CDR3 length is 13 residues. CDR3 DNA sequence: TGTGCCAGCAGCTTAGGCGACAGGGGCTCGCAGTTCTTC. Its protein is CASSLGDRGSQFF.

This clonotype has only a few counts. CDR3 bases: TGCAGTGCTAGAGATCACAGGCTCCACGAGCAGTACTTC. The encoded protein is CSARDHRLHEQYF. The chain recombines TRBV20-1 with TRBJ2-7; the D gene is possibly TRBD1 (5 bases). The CDR3 is 13 residues long. V was pared by 0 bases and J by 5 bases, with 11 bases between. Germline CDR1 is DFQATT and CDR2 is SNEGSKA (reference sequence).

This clonotype has just a few counts. The chain has TRBV27 and TRBJ1-2; possibly TRBD1 for D (6 bases). The length of the CDR3 is 14 residues. Germline V lookup: CDR1 MNHEY, CDR2 SMNVEV (reference sequence). Trimming removed 6 bases from V and 4 bases from J, with 15 bases in between. CDR3 DNA: TGTGCCAGCAGCTCCACGGACAGTCTCTATGGCTACACCTTC. This translates into CASSSTDSLYGYTF.

The CDR3 nucleotides are TGTGCCAGCAGCCCCTTTAGCATCCAAACGGCGTCCGGGGAGCTGTTTTTT. Amino acid sequence: CASSPFSIQTASGELFF. This sequence joins TRBV11-2 and TRBJ2-2; no clear D gene. Germline values: CDR1 SGHAT, CDR2 FQNNGV. This CDR3 comprises 17 residues. V gave up 5 bases and J gave up 6 bases, with 22 bases separating them.

The chain employs TRBV12-3 or TRBV12-4 and TRBJ2-1, with 8 bases identical to TRBD2. The length of the CDR3 is 15 residues. V shed 4 bases and J 2 bases; nucleotides not matched to a gene: 4. The CDR3 spells CASSYGSGTYNEQFF. CDR3 sequence (DNA): TGTGCCAGCAGTTATGGTAGCGGGACCTACAATGAGCAGTTCTTC.

This clonotype was seen at least ten times. The chain joins TRBV27 to TRBJ2-2; a possible D gene is TRBD1 (6 bases). Germline CDR1 reads MNHEY; CDR2 reads SMNVEV (reference sequence). CDR3 length: 16 residues. V was clipped by 5 bases and J by 6 bases, with 19 bases between them. The DNA for the CDR3 is TGTGCCAGCAGTCCCACCTGGGACATTCGCGCCGGGGAGCTGTTTTTT. Its translation is CASSPTWDIRAGELFF.